This T cell receptor beta chain was retrieved from a study of T cells after yellow fever vaccination. General study results and limits: Clonotypes appearing in both CD4 and CD8 compartments existed, and their share was small.

The V and J ends lost 10 bases and 4 bases, in that order; junction bases with no gene match: 19. Germline V lookup: CDR1 SNHLY, CDR2 FYNNEI. This CDR3 comprises 17 residues. A universal primer site and UMIs were added as TCR cDNA was made by 5'RACE template switching. TCRdb independently ran MiXCR on the 5' RACE reads; one entry per CDR3 protein. There are more than 35,000 distinct CDR3 sequences in the sample; roughly 7% occur only once, and 14% to 15% lies in the top ten. Points on this clonotype: Since a much larger clone is just one base distant, this may be a read error.

This clonotype was sampled from a young man who received the YFV17D yellow fever vaccine. The gene calls are TRBV2 and TRBJ1-5, with TRBD1 matching over 7 bases. Sequencing was performed on CD8+ T cells not binding an NS4B(214-222) dextramer, sorted from PBMCs, taken 45 days after the yellow fever booster vaccination. The CDR3 DNA reads TGTGCCATCAGAAGGGGCCCCGGGACAGAGGGGAATCAGCCCCAGCATTTT. Translating gives CAIRRGPGTEGNQPQHF.